This is a list of T cell receptor beta chains from one sample in a study of blood T cell repertoires in COVID-19. TCRdb keeps only in-frame clones here, not all; method: immunoSEQ multiplex PCR. The sample consists of roughly 79,000 clones, 70% to 90% of them appearing once. The material sequenced was peripheral blood. The receptors stem from an elderly woman with active or convalescent COVID-19. CDR3s include the opening cysteine and the closing phenylalanine or tryptophan.

>TRBJ2-7|TRBV20-1
CSASSPGLNSYEQYF
>TRBJ1-5|TRBV2
CASRGTGNNQPQHF
>TRBJ1-1|TRBV13
CASNRGRNTEAFF
>TRBJ1-6|TRBV6-5
CASTSDRGVSPLHF
>TRBJ2-3|TRBV25-1
CASSETSPLRRETDTQYF
>TRBJ1-2|TRBV28
CASSLEGARGYTF
>TRBJ1-6|TRBV27
CASSPRTDYNSPLHF
>TRBJ2-5|TRBV24-1
CATSDFTSGGVETQYF
>TRBJ1-3|TRBV4-2
CASSLDTSGNTIYF
>TRBJ2-5|TRBV27
CASSWASGRSQYF
>TRBJ1-5|TRBV7-9
CASSFYCRERNQPQHF
>TRBJ2-2|TRBV28
CASSAPVAGRGELFF
>TRBJ2-5|TRBV6-2/TRBV6-3
CASSYGGAQETQYF
>TRBJ2-4|TRBV5-1
CASSSSSGGGTKNIQYF
>TRBJ2-5|TRBV5-1
CASSLNSGVGETQYF
>TRBJ2-7|TRBV19
CASSTRTGAPAEQYF
>TRBJ2-3|TRBV7-8
CASSSGGQGNTQYF
>TRBJ2-7|TRBV5-1
CASSKGLAGVEEQYF
>TRBJ2-2|TRBV15
CATSRSSRGADGELFF
>TRBJ2-6|TRBV18
CASSPGAGNVLTF
>TRBJ2-5|TRBV9
CASSVASGGGQETQYF
>TRBJ1-2|TRBV6-1
CASSSTGGSDGYTF
>TRBJ1-2|TRBV28
CASSLLYGYTF
>TRBJ2-2|TRBV24-1
CATSDRIAGIYTGELFF
>TRBJ2-1|TRBV5-4
CASSLVGTSGRNEQFF
>TRBJ2-5|TRBV7-9
CASSLGLAGTSETQYF
>TRBJ2-3|TRBV3-1/TRBV3-2
CASSRRTSGGTDTQYF
>TRBJ2-1|TRBV4-1
CASSRDRGPDEQFF
>TRBJ2-2|TRBV3-1/TRBV3-2
CASSQTSGTGELFF
>TRBJ2-1|TRBV5-1
CASSLRAGGTNEQFF
>TRBJ1-1|TRBV7-3
CASSLGCRGAAFLEAFF
>TRBJ1-5|TRBV4-3
CASSQVVSGGNQPQHF
>TRBJ2-1|TRBV15
CATSKTGLDQFF
>TRBJ2-2|TRBV7-2
CASSLRLAGAGELFF
>TRBJ1-1|TRBV7-6
CASSSGPRTEAFF
>TRBJ2-2|TRBV6-4
CASSRENTGELFF
>TRBJ1-5|TRBV19
CASSIGDRGDQPQHF
>TRBJ1-1|TRBV19
CASRSRTGGKDTEAFF
>TRBJ1-4|TRBV19
CASRLQGTNEKLFF
>TRBJ1-1|TRBV5-1
CASSPSSRGGNTEAFF
>TRBJ2-3|TRBV4-2
CASSPLFVRGSTDTQYF
>TRBJ1-4|TRBV4-3
CASSQRWQGAFEEKLFF
>TRBJ2-3|TRBV5-1
CASSLQGRTDTQYF
>TRBJ2-7|TRBV6-6
CASSYPPGLAGEQYF
>TRBJ2-2|TRBV19
CASRERGGTGELFF
>TRBJ2-3|TRBV5-1
CASSVPGLSSTDTQYF
>TRBJ2-7|TRBV28
CASSLPPGFSYEQYF
>TRBJ2-5|TRBV5-1
CASRTAGGKETQYF
>TRBJ1-6|TRBV18
CASSPQTGNNSPLHF
>TRBJ2-1|TRBV6-5
CASREGQHYNEQFF
>TRBJ1-1|TRBV27
CASRGRAAGAFF
>TRBJ1-1|TRBV6-1
CASSELTLQEAFF
>TRBJ2-5|TRBV6-5
CASSYSGTDQETQYF
>TRBJ2-7|TRBV28
CASSFGSSYEQYF
>TRBJ2-7|TRBV19
CASSMGQGAYEQYF
>TRBJ2-1|TRBV7-9
CASSPRASSYNEQFF
>TRBJ1-1|TRBV28
CASSLDTKVGEAFF
>TRBJ2-3|TRBV29-1
CSSRDRGKDTQYF
>TRBJ1-2|TRBV7-3
CASTRGANYGYTF
>TRBJ2-3|TRBV6-2/TRBV6-3
CASSSGVAGTDTQYF